What follows are 12 T cell receptor beta chains derived from one specimen sequenced in a study of response to subunit inactivated influenza vaccine. TCRdb re-called the RT-PCR reads through MiXCR, storing one row per CDR3 protein. The sample records 530,000 or so distinct CDR3 sequences, 25% being singletons. The specimen was CD4+ T cells sorted from PBMCs, collected roughly 5 days after vaccination. The source is a middle-aged man who received an inactivated influenza vaccine.

This clonotype came up many times. The V call is TRBV4-1, the J call TRBJ2-4; unclear D gene. The CDR3 spans 14 residues. V shed 3 bases and J shed 1 base, with 7 bases lying between them. The V gene's germline CDR1 is MGHRA and CDR2 YSYEKL. CDR3 DNA sequence: TGCGCCAGCAGCCACAGTGGGGCCAAAAACATTCAGTACTTC. Translated: CASSHSGAKNIQYF.

This clonotype was picked up a small number of times. The chain joins TRBV6-2 or TRBV6-3 to TRBJ2-1, with 9 bases that match TRBD1. V shed 6 bases and J 7 bases; nucleotides not matched to a gene: 13. Germline V gene data show CDR1 as MNHEY and CDR2 as SVGEGT. The CDR3 runs 16 residues. CDR3 nucleotide sequence: TGTGCCAGCAGCCCCCAAGGACAGGGGAGGCGGAATGAGCAGTTCTTC. Its protein product is CASSPQGQGRRNEQFF.

This sequence joins TRBV20-1 and TRBJ2-7; TRBD2 matches at 10 bases. Losses at the gene ends were 4 bases for V and 9 bases for J; bases not matched to a gene: 12. CDR3 size: 14 residues. CDR1 and CDR2 from the germline V gene are DFQATT and SNEGSKA (reference sequence). For the CDR3, the DNA is TGCAGTGCTATTCTCACTAGCGGGGTGCGACGGCAGTACTTC. The encoded protein is CSAILTSGVRRQYF.

This rearrangement joins TRBV19 to TRBJ1-5; D uncertain. V shed 7 bases and J shed 0 bases, with 16 bases lying between them. The germline V gene has CDR1 LNHDA and CDR2 SQIVND (reference sequence). The CDR3 runs 16 residues. The CDR3 DNA follows: TGTGCCAGTACGTCGGCTCCCATGATTAGCAATCAGCCCCAGCATTTT. This gives the protein CASTSAPMISNQPQHF.

J is TRBJ1-1 and V is TRBV29-1, with D hard to call. Trimming removed 0 bases from V and 3 bases from J, with 8 bases in between. This CDR3 is built from 13 residues. Germline V gene data show CDR1 as SQVTM and CDR2 as ANQGSEA. This chain's CDR3 is CSVEEWLDTEAFF. The CDR3 DNA follows: TGCAGCGTTGAAGAGTGGCTCGACACTGAAGCTTTCTTT. The full variable domain, in which reference TRBV29-1 and TRBJ1-1 provide the parts outside the CDR3, is SAVISQKPSRDICQRGTSLTIQCQVDSQVTMMFWYRQQPGQSLTLIATANQGSEATYESGFVIDKFPISRPNLTFSTLTVSNMSPEDSSIYLCSVEEWLDTEAFFGQGTRLTVV.

Only a few counts were recorded for this clonotype. The V and J genes are TRBV12-3 or TRBV12-4 and TRBJ1-4, with 9 bases lining up with TRBD1. This CDR3 has 16 amino acids. V shed 6 bases and J 5 bases; nucleotides not matched to a gene: 10. In DNA, the CDR3 is TGTGCCAGCAGACGAGGGACAGGGCTGGGAAATGAAAAACTGTTTTTT. Translated: CASRRGTGLGNEKLFF.

V gene TRBV28 combines with J gene TRBJ2-1; 10 bases line up with TRBD2. With 6 bases clipped from V and 3 bases from J, the junction kept 8 bases outside the gene matches. The germline CDR1 and CDR2 sequences are MDHEN and SYDVKM. CDR3 length: 16 amino acids. The CDR3 nucleotides read TGTGCCAGCAGCTCCCAACGGACTAGCGGCTACAATGAGCAGTTCTTC. Amino acid sequence: CASSSQRTSGYNEQFF.

This chain connects TRBV6-1 to TRBJ2-7, with 9 bases identical to TRBD1. The CDR3 is 14 amino acids. With V trimmed by 6 bases and J by 4 bases, 7 bases remained unmatched. CDR1 MNHNS and CDR2 SASEGT come from the germline V gene. Here the CDR3 DNA reads TGTGCCAGCAGGACGGGACAGGGAGTTTACGAGCAGTACTTC. Its translation is CASRTGQGVYEQYF.

The sample holds a few counts of this clonotype. The genes are TRBV27 and TRBJ2-5, with D tentatively TRBD2 (5 bases). The V and J ends lost 6 bases and 3 bases respectively, with 17 bases between them. The CDR3 is 15 amino acids. From germline, CDR1 is MNHEY and CDR2 SMNVEV (reference sequence). The CDR3 nucleotides are TGTGCCAGCAGATCGGGCCGAGGGCGGGAAGAGACCCAGTACTTC. This codes for CASRSGRGREETQYF.

V is TRBV6-6 and J is TRBJ2-1, with D possibly called TRBD1 or TRBD2 (5 bases each). CDR1 MNHNY and CDR2 SVGAGI come from the germline V gene (reference sequence). V was trimmed by 4 bases and J by 3 bases, leaving 7 bases between them. This CDR3 is 13 amino acids long. As DNA, the CDR3 is TGTGCCAGCAGTTCGGGACGCTACAATGAGCAGTTCTTC. Its translation is CASSSGRYNEQFF.

A few counts support this clonotype. The chain carries TRBV15 and TRBJ2-1, with 10 nucleotides matching TRBD1. This CDR3 has 18 amino acids. Trimming cost V 3 bases and J 3 bases; bases outside gene matches: 11. Germline-derived CDR1 and CDR2 are LNHNV and YYDKDF (reference sequence). The CDR3 nucleotides are TGTGCCACCAGCAGTTACAGGCGACAGGGGGCTGGCTACAATGAGCAGTTCTTC. It is translated as CATSSYRRQGAGYNEQFF.

The rearrangement uses TRBV20-1 and TRBJ1-3; 7 bases are a match to TRBD1. Germline loops: CDR1 DFQATT, CDR2 SNEGSKA (reference sequence). Trimming took 6 bases from V and 2 from J; bases not matched to a gene: 7. The length of the CDR3 is 14 residues. The CDR3: CSAIDREAGNTIYF. In nucleotides, the CDR3 is TGCAGTGCGATCGACAGGGAAGCTGGAAACACCATATATTTT.